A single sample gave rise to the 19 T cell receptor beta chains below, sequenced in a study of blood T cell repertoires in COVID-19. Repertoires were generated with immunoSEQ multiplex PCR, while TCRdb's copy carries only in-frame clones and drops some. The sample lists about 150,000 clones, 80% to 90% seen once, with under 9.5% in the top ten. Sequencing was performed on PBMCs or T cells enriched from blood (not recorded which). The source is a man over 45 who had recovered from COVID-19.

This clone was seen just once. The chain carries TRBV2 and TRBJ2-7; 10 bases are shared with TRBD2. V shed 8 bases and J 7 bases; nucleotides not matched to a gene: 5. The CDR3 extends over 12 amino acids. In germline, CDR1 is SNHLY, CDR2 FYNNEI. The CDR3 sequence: CASGTSVGEQYF. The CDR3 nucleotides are TGTGCCAGCGGGACTAGCGTTGGAGAGCAGTACTTC.

The CDR3 DNA is TGTGCCAGCAGTGATATAGCGGGGGGGTACAATGAGCAGTTCTTC. Protein product: CASSDIAGGYNEQFF. The chain uses TRBV6-1 and TRBJ2-1; TRBD2 agrees at 11 bases. There are 15 residues in the CDR3. The V gene's germline CDR1 is MNHNS and CDR2 SASEGT. After removal of 3 bases from V and 4 bases from J, the junction contained 2 bases not matched to a gene.

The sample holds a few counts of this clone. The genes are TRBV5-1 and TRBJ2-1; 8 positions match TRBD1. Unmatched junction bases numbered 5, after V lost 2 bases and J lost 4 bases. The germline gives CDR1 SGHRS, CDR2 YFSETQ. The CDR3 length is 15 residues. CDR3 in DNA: TGCGCCAGCAGCTTCGGGACAGGACAGTACAATGAGCAGTTCTTC. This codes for CASSFGTGQYNEQFF.

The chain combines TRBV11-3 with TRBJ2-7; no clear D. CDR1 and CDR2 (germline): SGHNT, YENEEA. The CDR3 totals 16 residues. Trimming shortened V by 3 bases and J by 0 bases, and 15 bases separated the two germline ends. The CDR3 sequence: CASSFPVDMSSYEQYF. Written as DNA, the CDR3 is TGTGCCAGCAGCTTTCCGGTCGACATGAGCTCCTACGAGCAGTACTTC.

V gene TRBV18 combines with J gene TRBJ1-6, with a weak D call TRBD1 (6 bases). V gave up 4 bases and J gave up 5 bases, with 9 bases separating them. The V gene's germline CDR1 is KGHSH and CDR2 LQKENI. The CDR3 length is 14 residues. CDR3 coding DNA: TGTGCCAGCTCACTGGACAGAGATAATTCACCCCTCCACTTT. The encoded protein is CASSLDRDNSPLHF.

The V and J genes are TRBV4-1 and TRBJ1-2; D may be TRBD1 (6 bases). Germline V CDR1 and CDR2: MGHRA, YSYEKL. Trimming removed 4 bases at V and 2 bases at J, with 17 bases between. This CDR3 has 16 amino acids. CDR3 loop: CASSPDTGTPNYGYTF. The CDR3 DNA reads TGCGCCAGCAGCCCGGATACCGGGACACCGAACTATGGCTACACCTTC.

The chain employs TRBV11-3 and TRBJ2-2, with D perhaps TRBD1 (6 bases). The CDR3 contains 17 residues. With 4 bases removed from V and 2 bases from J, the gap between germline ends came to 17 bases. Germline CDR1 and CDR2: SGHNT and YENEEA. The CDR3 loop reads CASSSPRQDINTGELFF. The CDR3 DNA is TGTGCCAGCAGCTCTCCTAGACAGGATATTAACACCGGGGAGCTGTTTTTT.

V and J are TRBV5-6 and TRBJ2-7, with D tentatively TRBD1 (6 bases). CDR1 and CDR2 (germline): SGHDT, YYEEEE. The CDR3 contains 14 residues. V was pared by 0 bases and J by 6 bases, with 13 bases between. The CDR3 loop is CASSLGQGFGEQYF. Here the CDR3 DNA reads TGTGCCAGCAGCTTGGGGCAGGGGTTCGGCGAGCAGTACTTC. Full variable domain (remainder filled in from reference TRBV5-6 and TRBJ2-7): DAGVTQSPTHLIKTRGQQVTLRCSPKSGHDTVSWYQQALGQGPQFIFQYYEEEERQRGNFPDRFSGHQFPNYSSELNVNALLLGDSALYLCASSLGQGFGEQYFGPGTRLTVT.

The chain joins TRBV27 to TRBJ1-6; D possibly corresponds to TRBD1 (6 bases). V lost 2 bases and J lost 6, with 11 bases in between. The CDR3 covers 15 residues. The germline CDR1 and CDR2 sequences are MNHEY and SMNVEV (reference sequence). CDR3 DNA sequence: TGTGCCAGCAGTTTAACGCGGACAGTTAATTCACCCCTCCACTTT. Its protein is CASSLTRTVNSPLHF.

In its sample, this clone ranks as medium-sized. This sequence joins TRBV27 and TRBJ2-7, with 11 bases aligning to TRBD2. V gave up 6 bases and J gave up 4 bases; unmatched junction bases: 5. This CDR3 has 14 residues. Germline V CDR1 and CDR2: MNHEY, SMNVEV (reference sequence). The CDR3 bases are TGTGCCAGCAGCTTGACTAGCGGGATTTACGAGCAGTACTTC. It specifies CASSLTSGIYEQYF.

CDR3 nucleotides: TGTGCCAGCAGTGAAGAGGTTAGCGGGGGGGCCTATGAGCAGTTCTTC. It yields the protein CASSEEVSGGAYEQFF. This chain connects TRBV6-1 to TRBJ2-1; 11 bases match TRBD2. The J segment lost 8 bases and the V segment lost 1 base, leaving 7 bases of the junction unmatched. CDR3 length: 16 amino acids. CDR1 and CDR2 from the germline V gene are MNHNS and SASEGT.

This chain's CDR3 is CASSLGGERDYTEAFF. CDR3 nucleotides: TGTGCCAGCAGTTTAGGGGGAGAGAGGGACTACACTGAAGCTTTCTTT. The chain couples TRBV27 to TRBJ1-1; tentatively, D is TRBD1 (5 bases). This CDR3 comprises 16 residues. Germline CDR1 and CDR2: MNHEY and SMNVEV (reference sequence). V was trimmed by 2 bases and J by 3 bases, leaving 16 bases between them.

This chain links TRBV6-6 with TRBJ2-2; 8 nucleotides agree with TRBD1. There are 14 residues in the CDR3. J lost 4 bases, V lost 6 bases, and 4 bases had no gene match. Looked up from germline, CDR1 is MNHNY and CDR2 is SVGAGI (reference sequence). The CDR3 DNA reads TGTGCCAGCAGGGACAGGGTCGGCACCGGGGAGCTGTTTTTT. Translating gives CASRDRVGTGELFF.

CDR3: CASSLAERGVDTGELFF. DNA for the CDR3: TGTGCCAGCAGCTTAGCCGAGCGGGGGGTAGACACCGGGGAGCTGTTTTTT. This sequence joins TRBV7-6 and TRBJ2-2; 9 nucleotides align to TRBD2. V was clipped by 0 bases and J by 3 bases; unmatched bases: 5. CDR1 SGHVS and CDR2 FNYEAQ come from the germline V gene. The CDR3 is 17 residues long.

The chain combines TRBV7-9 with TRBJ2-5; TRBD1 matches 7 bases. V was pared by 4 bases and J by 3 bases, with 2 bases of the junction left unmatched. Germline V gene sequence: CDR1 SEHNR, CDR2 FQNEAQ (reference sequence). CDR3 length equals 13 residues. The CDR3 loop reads CASSSTGKETQYF. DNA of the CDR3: TGTGCCAGCAGCTCGACAGGGAAAGAGACCCAGTACTTC.

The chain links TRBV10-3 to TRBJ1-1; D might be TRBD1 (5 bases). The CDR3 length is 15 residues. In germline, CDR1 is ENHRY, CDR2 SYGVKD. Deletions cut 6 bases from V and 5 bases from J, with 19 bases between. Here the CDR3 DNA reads TGTGCCATCAGGGGAGGTTGGGGCAGGGAGACTGAAGCTTTCTTT. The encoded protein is CAIRGGWGRETEAFF.

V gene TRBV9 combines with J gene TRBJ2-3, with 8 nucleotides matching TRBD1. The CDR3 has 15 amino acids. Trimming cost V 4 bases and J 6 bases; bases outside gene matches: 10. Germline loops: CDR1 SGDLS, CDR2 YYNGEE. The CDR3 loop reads CASSLQGAVWDTQYF. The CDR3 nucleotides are TGTGCCAGCAGCCTCCAGGGGGCAGTGTGGGATACGCAGTATTTT.

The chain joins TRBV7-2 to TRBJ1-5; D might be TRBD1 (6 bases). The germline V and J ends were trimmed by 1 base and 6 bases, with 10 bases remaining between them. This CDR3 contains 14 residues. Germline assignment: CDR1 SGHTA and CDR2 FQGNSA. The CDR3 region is CASSLEHRVQPQHF. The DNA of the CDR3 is TGTGCCAGCAGCTTAGAGCACAGGGTTCAGCCCCAGCATTTT.

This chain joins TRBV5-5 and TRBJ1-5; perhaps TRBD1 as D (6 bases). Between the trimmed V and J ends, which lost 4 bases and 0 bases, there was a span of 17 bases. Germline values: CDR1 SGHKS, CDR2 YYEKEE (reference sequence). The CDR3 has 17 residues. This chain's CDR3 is CASSPRGGHYSNQPQHF. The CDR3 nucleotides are TGTGCCAGCAGCCCCCGGGGGGGACATTATAGCAATCAGCCCCAGCATTTT.